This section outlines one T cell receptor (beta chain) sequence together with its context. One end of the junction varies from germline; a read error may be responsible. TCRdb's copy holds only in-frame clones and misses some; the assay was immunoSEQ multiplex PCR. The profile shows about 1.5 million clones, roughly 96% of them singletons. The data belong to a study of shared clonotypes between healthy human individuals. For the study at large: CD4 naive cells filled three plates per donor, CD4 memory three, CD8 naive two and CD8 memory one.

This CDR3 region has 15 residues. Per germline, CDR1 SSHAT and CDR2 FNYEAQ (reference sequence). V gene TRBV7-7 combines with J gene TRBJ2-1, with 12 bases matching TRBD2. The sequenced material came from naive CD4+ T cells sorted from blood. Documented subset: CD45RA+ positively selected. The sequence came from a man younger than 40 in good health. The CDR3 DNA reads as TGTGCTAGCAGCCCCCTAGCGGGAGGGCCCAATGAGCAGTTCTTC. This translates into CASSPLAGGPNEQFF.